This TCR beta chain emerged from a study of cytomegalovirus exposure and HLA in healthy donors. Study-wide background: An analysis done earlier identified about 100 million unique TCR beta sequences from approximately 170 million T cells. For the approximately 410 genotyped donors, approximately 82% fell within the Caucasian-associated ancestry cluster. General study findings and limits: Roughly even sequencing depth across donors was the assumption behind the presence/absence analyses. The authors confirmed in vitro that three CMV-associated chains were specific for CMV antigens.

As to this clone: Its antigen remains unknown.

PCR used 60 Vbeta primers and 13 Jbeta primers. The table came from immunoSEQ multiplex PCR; TCRdb's copy has only in-frame clones and leaves some out. In the table there are fewer than 100,000 clones, roughly three quarters of which are singletons. CDR3 size: 14 residues. V gave up 5 bases and J gave up 7 bases, with 14 bases separating them. Germline values: CDR1 SGHVS, CDR2 FNYEAQ. The receptor was derived from a woman aged 40 to 50 in good health and CMV-seronegative. V usage is TRBV7-6 and J usage is TRBJ1-4; D is possibly TRBD1 (6 bases). The specimen sequenced was PBMCs. The CDR3 nucleotides read TGTGCCAGCAGCCGGGGGGGCTGGACTGAAAAACTGTTTTTT. It codes for CASSRGGWTEKLFF.